Below are 10 T cell receptor beta chains sequenced from a single sample in a study of T cell repertoires in cytomegalovirus infection. A single record per CDR3 protein comes from TCRdb applying MiXCR to the reads. The data hold about 400,000 distinct CDR3 sequences, with 15% to 20% observed a single time. Sequencing input: PBMCs. The source is a human donor in good health (CMV status not recorded). Some clones in this sample may be carry-over from other donors' samples.

This clonotype was recorded a few times. The chain joins TRBV10-3 to TRBJ2-3; possibly TRBD1 for D (6 bases). The germline V gene encodes CDR1 ENHRY and CDR2 SYGVKD. The ends were cut back, 3 bases at V and 2 bases at J, with 12 bases in the middle. This CDR3 spans 15 amino acids. CDR3 sequence reads: CAISDLSGVTDTQYF. CDR3 sequence (DNA): TGTGCCATCAGTGACCTATCAGGGGTCACAGATACGCAGTATTTT.

This clonotype has ten or more counts. The chain links TRBV7-2 to TRBJ2-1; 12 nucleotides align to TRBD2. Looked up from germline, CDR1 is SGHTA and CDR2 is FQGNSA. V dropped 2 bases and J dropped 6; count of bases not matched to a gene: 2. This CDR3 has 15 amino acids. The CDR3 loop reads CASSLLAGGPNEQFF. The CDR3 nucleotides read TGTGCCAGCAGCTTACTAGCGGGGGGGCCCAATGAGCAGTTCTTC.

This sequence joins TRBV6-6 and TRBJ2-3; TRBD2 agrees at 8 bases. CDR1 is MNHNY and CDR2 is SVGAGI in the germline V gene (reference sequence). This CDR3 spans 16 amino acids. V shed 5 bases and J 2 bases; nucleotides not matched to a gene: 9. The CDR3 spells CASSKTAGDVTDTQYF. CDR3 coding DNA: TGTGCCAGCAGTAAAACAGCGGGGGATGTCACAGATACGCAGTATTTT.

The rearrangement uses TRBV19 and TRBJ2-3, with TRBD1 identical over 9 bases. The CDR3 contains 16 residues. The V gene's germline CDR1 is LNHDA and CDR2 SQIVND (reference sequence). Trimming removed 6 bases from V and 2 bases from J; junction bases left unmatched: 9. The CDR3 DNA follows: TGTGCCAGTAGCCGAACAGGGGGCATGGTCACAGATACGCAGTATTTT. Translating it yields CASSRTGGMVTDTQYF.

This chain connects TRBV6-6 to TRBJ2-1, with a tentative D call TRBD1 (6 bases). The CDR3 runs to 15 residues. Per the germline V gene, CDR1 is MNHNY and CDR2 is SVGAGI (reference sequence). The V gene lost 8 bases and the J gene lost 3 bases, with 17 bases spanning the gap. The CDR3 loop reads CASRPDRFFYNEQFF. The CDR3 DNA follows: TGTGCCAGCCGACCCGACAGGTTTTTCTACAATGAGCAGTTCTTC.

This clonotype was picked up a small number of times. J is TRBJ2-7 and V is TRBV6-1; perhaps TRBD2 as D (6 bases). The ends were cut back, 1 base at V and 2 bases at J, with 12 bases in the middle. Germline V gives CDR1 MNHNS, CDR2 SASEGT. The CDR3 loop spans 15 amino acids. The CDR3 DNA is TGTGCCAGCAGTGAAGGGGGTAGCGGCCCCTACGAGCAGTACTTC. This sequence encodes CASSEGGSGPYEQYF.

This clonotype was detected ten times or more. The V and J genes are TRBV7-9 and TRBJ2-1; TRBD2 agrees at 9 bases. CDR1 is SEHNR and CDR2 is FQNEAQ in the germline V gene (reference sequence). The ends lost 6 bases at V and 4 bases at J; junction bases unmatched: 4. This CDR3 has 14 residues. The CDR3 reads CASSRTSDYNEQFF. The DNA of the CDR3 is TGTGCCAGCAGTCGGACTAGCGATTACAATGAGCAGTTCTTC.

The sample holds many counts of this clonotype. The chain links TRBV5-6 to TRBJ1-5, with D maybe TRBD1 (6 bases). Deletions cut 2 bases from V and 3 bases from J, with 9 bases between. Germline assignment: CDR1 SGHDT and CDR2 YYEEEE. CDR3 length: 14 amino acids. CDR3 protein: CASSLGQFNQPQHF. The CDR3 DNA reads as TGTGCCAGCAGCTTAGGACAGTTCAATCAGCCCCAGCATTTT.

This clonotype appeared a few times. The chain recombines TRBV19 with TRBJ1-5, with D unresolved. Per the germline V gene, CDR1 is LNHDA and CDR2 is SQIVND (reference sequence). This CDR3 is built from 12 residues. V was shortened by 3 bases and J by 2 bases, with 2 bases between the two germline ends. The CDR3 nucleotides are TGTGCCAGTAGTATGGGCAATCAGCCCCAGCATTTT. Translation gives CASSMGNQPQHF.

The V and J genes are TRBV6-5 and TRBJ1-5; the match to TRBD1 covers 11 bases. The junction had 12 bases not matched to a gene; V was cut back by 4 bases and J by 7 bases. The germline CDR1 and CDR2 sequences are MNHEY and SVGAGI. The CDR3 covers 17 residues. The CDR3 DNA is TGTGCCAGCAGTTCGCGAAATTCCGGGACAGGGGGACAGCCCCAGCATTTT. It yields the protein CASSSRNSGTGGQPQHF.